A single sample is the source of the 29 T cell receptor beta chains below, sequenced in a study of shared clonotypes between healthy human individuals. The repertoire was sequenced with immunoSEQ multiplex PCR; TCRdb's copy has only in-frame clones and lacks some. Here the sample spans hundreds of thousands of clones, about three quarters being singletons. Source material: memory CD4+ T cells sorted from blood. Regarding subset: CD45RA-negative fraction. The receptors stem from a young woman in good health.

The chain links TRBV5-3 to TRBJ1-1; D is uncertain. TRBV5-3 is an ORF, and what it does is uncertain. This CDR3 has 14 residues. The V gene lost 3 bases and the J gene lost 5 bases, with 14 bases spanning the gap. Here the CDR3 DNA reads TGTGCCAGAAGCTCGGAGGGTCGAGGGACTGAAGCTTTCTTT. Translated: CARSSEGRGTEAFF.

This clone was seen a single time. This chain joins TRBV28 and TRBJ1-2; D is perhaps TRBD1 (5 bases). Deletions cut 3 bases from V and 8 bases from J, with 25 bases between. Per germline, CDR1 MDHEN and CDR2 SYDVKM. CDR3 length: 17 amino acids. CDR3 protein: CASSFITRFRGPGGYTF. As DNA, the CDR3 is TGTGCCAGCAGTTTTATTACCAGATTTAGGGGCCCGGGGGGCTACACCTTC.

The chain is built from TRBV7-4 and TRBJ2-7; D gene uncertain. Germline loops: CDR1 SGHVT, CDR2 SQSDAQ. Trimming stripped 5 bases from V and 3 bases from J, with 17 bases between. The CDR3 has 15 amino acids. CDR3 sequence (DNA): TGTGCCAGCAGCCCCCCGACTCTAACACTCTACGAGCAGTACTTC. This sequence encodes CASSPPTLTLYEQYF.

On this clone itself: This is likely an artifact of a read error, given a far larger clone one base away. The chain has TRBV27 and TRBJ2-2; TRBD2 matches 10 bases. Germline V lookup: CDR1 MNHEY, CDR2 SMNVEV (reference sequence). CDR3 length: 18 residues. The CDR3 nucleotides are TGTGCCAGCAGTTTATTTCCCAGCGGGAGGGCCAATCCCGGGGAGCTGCTTTTT. Translated, it gives CASSLFPSGRANPGELLF.

This chain joins TRBV29-1 and TRBJ1-2; 9 bases match TRBD1. V lost 7 bases, J lost 3 bases, and 9 bases stayed unmatched. In germline, CDR1 is SQVTM, CDR2 ANQGSEA. The CDR3 totals 14 residues. CDR3: CSAPTGGIYYGYTF. The CDR3 DNA is TGCAGCGCACCGACAGGGGGAATCTACTATGGCTACACCTTC.

The table lists this clone with a few counts. V is TRBV11-2 and J is TRBJ1-1; 7 bases agree with TRBD1. With 5 bases clipped from V and 1 base from J, the junction kept 7 bases outside the gene matches. This CDR3 is 15 amino acids long. Germline assignment: CDR1 SGHAT and CDR2 FQNNGV. CDR3 sequence: CASSRDGTENTEAFF. CDR3 coding DNA: TGTGCCAGCAGCCGAGACGGGACAGAGAACACTGAAGCTTTCTTT.

This clone was seen more than once but under ten times. This chain joins TRBV5-1 and TRBJ2-2; the match to TRBD1 covers 7 bases. Trimming took 2 bases from V and 4 from J; bases not matched to a gene: 5. Germline CDR1 reads SGHRS; CDR2 reads YFSETQ. The length of the CDR3 is 15 residues. The CDR3 reads CASSLNRGITGELFF. In nucleotides, the CDR3 is TGCGCCAGCAGCTTAAACAGGGGAATCACCGGGGAGCTGTTTTTT.

This rearrangement joins TRBV28 to TRBJ1-2, with 7 bases aligning to TRBD1. Germline CDR1 reads MDHEN; CDR2 reads SYDVKM. This CDR3 comprises 16 residues. J was trimmed by 1 base and V by 5 bases; bases with no gene match: 10. CDR3 protein: CASSTVDRALNYGYTF. Written as DNA, the CDR3 is TGTGCCAGCAGTACCGTTGACAGGGCGCTTAACTATGGCTACACCTTC.

To note about this clone: Within the sample, other DNA sequences also encode this same CDR3. This chain joins TRBV7-2 and TRBJ1-4; possible D gene TRBD1, 5 bases. The CDR3 is 12 amino acids. V was shortened by 5 bases and J by 8 bases, with 9 bases between the two germline ends. Germline V gene lookup returns CDR1 SGHTA and CDR2 FQGNSA. The CDR3 DNA reads TGTGCCAGCAGCCCAGACAGAGAAAAACTGTTTTTT. Residues: CASSPDREKLFF.

With regard to this clone: The junction shows a germline mismatch at one end, possibly a read error. The chain couples TRBV10-2 to TRBJ2-7, with TRBD2 as a possible D gene (5 bases). This CDR3 is built from 11 residues. In germline, CDR1 is WSHSY, CDR2 SAAADI. DNA for the CDR3: TGCGCCAGCAGTGAGTCGACACGGAGGAACTTC. It yields the protein CASSESTRRNF.

This clone appeared a few times. V usage is TRBV18 and J usage is TRBJ2-7, with 9 nucleotides matching TRBD2. Losses at the gene ends were 2 bases for V and 6 bases for J; bases not matched to a gene: 8. Germline values: CDR1 KGHSH, CDR2 LQKENI. This CDR3 comprises 15 residues. For the CDR3, the DNA is TGTGCCAGCTCACCAGTTCCTACGACTAGCGGCGAGCAGTACTTC. Translated: CASSPVPTTSGEQYF.

The genes are TRBV9 and TRBJ1-2; possibly TRBD1 for D (6 bases). Trimming shortened V by 0 bases and J by 7 bases, and 10 bases separated the two germline ends. The germline gives CDR1 SGDLS, CDR2 YYNGEE. The CDR3 is 13 residues long. CDR3 amino acids: CASSVDRVGGYTF. In nucleotides, the CDR3 is TGTGCCAGCAGCGTAGACAGGGTCGGTGGCTACACCTTC.

A note on this clone: Other DNA variants within this sample encode the same CDR3. V usage is TRBV7-9 and J usage is TRBJ1-5; a weak D match, TRBD1 (6 bases). V was trimmed by 5 bases and J by 0 bases, leaving 11 bases between them. Germline CDR1 is SEHNR and CDR2 is FQNEAQ (reference sequence). This CDR3 contains 15 residues. The CDR3 DNA sequence: TGTGCCAGCAGCAGTGACAGGTATAGCAATCAGCCCCAGCATTTT. This gives the protein CASSSDRYSNQPQHF.

A single count supports this clone. The chain employs TRBV14 and TRBJ2-7, with unresolved D. Trimming shortened V by 4 bases and J by 2 bases, and 18 bases separated the two germline ends. In germline, CDR1 is SGHDN, CDR2 FVKESK. CDR3 length equals 16 residues. The CDR3 region is CASSPGWRRMTYEQYF. CDR3 nucleotide sequence: TGTGCCAGCAGCCCTGGGTGGCGTAGGATGACCTACGAGCAGTACTTC.

V usage is TRBV6-5 and J usage is TRBJ2-7, with D tentatively TRBD1 (6 bases). The CDR3 is 14 residues long. Between the trimmed V and J ends, which lost 6 bases and 0 bases, there was a span of 12 bases. Germline V gives CDR1 MNHEY, CDR2 SVGAGI. The CDR3 protein is CASRRQVDSYEQYF. CDR3 sequence (DNA): TGTGCCAGCAGGCGACAGGTAGACTCCTACGAGCAGTACTTC.

The chain couples TRBV28 to TRBJ2-7; TRBD2 agrees at 8 bases. The CDR3 runs 14 residues. With V trimmed by 5 bases and J by 7 bases, 10 bases remained unmatched. Germline-derived CDR1 and CDR2 are MDHEN and SYDVKM. The CDR3 sequence is CASSTGGARREQYF. The CDR3 nucleotides are TGTGCCAGCAGTACGGGGGGGGCCCGCAGGGAGCAGTACTTC.

This clone was seen only a few times. This chain connects TRBV18 to TRBJ1-2; no clear D. Germline V gene data show CDR1 as KGHSH and CDR2 as LQKENI. This CDR3 has 16 residues. V lost 3 bases, J lost 0 bases, and 14 bases lay in between. Here the CDR3 DNA reads TGTGCCAGCTCACCGTCGGTGGAAGCCCCTAACTATGGCTACACCTTC. As protein: CASSPSVEAPNYGYTF. The full variable domain, rest sourced from reference TRBV18 and TRBJ1-2, is NAGVMQNPRHLVRRRGQEARLRCSPMKGHSHVYWYRQLPEEGLKFMVYLQKENIIDESGMPKERFSAEFPKEGPSILRIQQVVRGDSAAYFCASSPSVEAPNYGYTFGSGTRLTVV.

This clone was seen a few times. The rearrangement uses TRBV4-1 and TRBJ2-7, with 8 bases identical to TRBD1. The germline gives CDR1 MGHRA, CDR2 YSYEKL. J lost 4 bases, V lost 4 bases, and 6 bases had no gene match. CDR3 length equals 14 residues. CDR3 sequence: CASSPQGERYEQYF. CDR3 coding DNA: TGCGCCAGCAGCCCACAGGGGGAGAGGTACGAGCAGTACTTC.

V and J are TRBV18 and TRBJ1-1; TRBD1 matches at 8 bases. This CDR3 region has 15 residues. Germline-derived CDR1 and CDR2 are KGHSH and LQKENI. Trimming at V came to 4 bases and at J to 0 bases, leaving 4 bases not matched to a gene. The CDR3 loop is CASSRDRTMNTEAFF. The CDR3 DNA is TGTGCCAGCTCACGGGACAGGACGATGAACACTGAAGCTTTCTTT. The whole variable domain, filled in from reference TRBV18 and TRBJ1-1, reads NAGVMQNPRHLVRRRGQEARLRCSPMKGHSHVYWYRQLPEEGLKFMVYLQKENIIDESGMPKERFSAEFPKEGPSILRIQQVVRGDSAAYFCASSRDRTMNTEAFFGQGTRLTVV.

This sequence joins TRBV5-1 and TRBJ2-2, with 9 bases matching TRBD2. CDR1 SGHRS and CDR2 YFSETQ come from the germline V gene. Unmatched junction bases numbered 5, after V lost 5 bases and J lost 3 bases. The CDR3 loop spans 15 amino acids. CDR3 DNA sequence: TGCGCCAGCAGACGTAGCGGGAGCGACACCGGGGAGCTGTTTTTT. This codes for CASRRSGSDTGELFF.

The genes are TRBV27 and TRBJ2-2; 9 bases line up with TRBD1. The germline V gene encodes CDR1 MNHEY and CDR2 SMNVEV (reference sequence). J lost 9 bases, V lost 5 bases, and 1 base had no gene match. The CDR3 has 12 residues. This chain's CDR3 is CASSGTGRELFF. The DNA of the CDR3 is TGTGCCAGCAGTGGGACAGGGAGGGAGCTGTTTTTT.

The gene calls are TRBV30 and TRBJ2-1; D might be TRBD1 (7 bases). CDR3 length equals 14 residues. CDR1 is GTSNPN, CDR2 SVGIG, per germline (reference sequence). Trimming left V 3 bases short and J 4 bases short, with 13 bases between. CDR3 sequence reads: CAWSGGQLYNEQFF. The CDR3 bases are TGTGCCTGGAGCGGGGGACAGCTATACAATGAGCAGTTCTTC.

The CDR3 reads CASSLRVGRTYEQYF. DNA for the CDR3: TGTGCCAGCAGCTTGAGGGTGGGCAGGACCTACGAGCAGTACTTC. This chain links TRBV5-8 with TRBJ2-7; D gene ambiguous. The CDR3 runs 15 residues. Looked up from germline, CDR1 is SGHTS and CDR2 is YDEGEE. V dropped 1 base and J dropped 2 bases, with 13 bases sitting between them.

V gene TRBV2 combines with J gene TRBJ1-4; D ambiguous. The CDR3 is made up of 14 amino acids. Deletions cut 2 bases from V and 0 bases from J, with 4 bases between. Germline loops: CDR1 SNHLY, CDR2 FYNNEI. The CDR3 is CASSEYSTNEKLFF. The CDR3 DNA sequence: TGTGCCAGCAGTGAATATTCAACTAATGAAAAACTGTTTTTT.

CDR3 in amino acids: CASSQATDRRETQYF. For the CDR3, the DNA is TGTGCCAGCAGCCAAGCCACCGACAGAAGGGAGACCCAGTACTTC. V is TRBV14 and J is TRBJ2-5, with D possibly being TRBD1 (5 bases). The germline V gene encodes CDR1 SGHDN and CDR2 FVKESK. The CDR3 has 15 amino acids. Trimming stripped 1 base from V and 5 bases from J, with 14 bases between.

CDR3 nucleotide sequence: TGTGCCAGCAGTGAAGGGACTAGGGTTTCAGAGACCCAGTACTTC. This translates into CASSEGTRVSETQYF. The rearrangement links TRBV6-1 to TRBJ2-5, with 7 bases lining up with TRBD2. V lost 1 base to trimming and J lost 4 bases; unmatched junction nucleotides: 6. In germline, CDR1 is MNHNS, CDR2 SASEGT. The CDR3 covers 15 residues.

V and J are TRBV10-2 and TRBJ1-5; D unresolved. With 4 bases removed from V and 5 bases from J, the gap between germline ends came to 9 bases. Germline values: CDR1 WSHSY, CDR2 SAAADI. The CDR3 extends over 13 amino acids. CDR3 amino acids: CASSGESHQPQHF. The CDR3 bases are TGCGCCAGCAGTGGGGAGAGCCATCAGCCCCAGCATTTT.

The chain has TRBV19 and TRBJ2-1; no definite D call. The V end was cut by 3 bases, the J end by 4 bases, with 10 bases between. Germline V gene lookup returns CDR1 LNHDA and CDR2 SQIVND (reference sequence). The CDR3 runs to 14 residues. The DNA of the CDR3 is TGTGCCAGTAGTATCCCTGAGACGTACAATGAGCAGTTCTTC. The encoded protein is CASSIPETYNEQFF.

The chain carries TRBV6-5 and TRBJ2-1; D remains unclear. The CDR3 consists of 15 residues. Between the trimmed V and J ends, which lost 0 bases and 4 bases, there was a span of 10 bases. In germline, CDR1 is MNHEY, CDR2 SVGAGI. CDR3 nucleotides: TGTGCCAGCAGTTACTCCCAGTTTCTTTACAATGAGCAGTTCTTC. Protein: CASSYSQFLYNEQFF.